The T cell receptor (beta chain) described here comes from a study of beta chain features in type 1 diabetes. Sequenced material consisted of expressed TCRB transcripts (all of the isolated RNA was reverse transcribed). The assay was immunoSEQ multiplex PCR, and TCRdb's table has in-frame clones only and misses some. The sample carries some 410,000 clones, 14% recorded once. Germline values: CDR1 PRHDT, CDR2 FYEKMQ (reference sequence). Trimming cost V 4 bases and J 0 bases, with 6 bases left between them. This CDR3 is 13 amino acids long. Study-level points and caveats: Across patients, naive, central memory and Treg TCRB repertoires exhibited apparently greater similarity than was observed across healthy donors. Sequencing of cDNA might inflate the share of cells that strongly express TCR.

Note on this clone: The antigen is undetermined.

Via CD45RO/CCR7/CD25/CD127/CD95/CD27, cells of the CD4+ naive, central memory, regulatory and stem cell-like memory subsets were sorted. The chain links TRBV13 to TRBJ1-1, with unresolved D. This receptor was identified in a young man in good health. The sequencing input was naive CD4+ T cells from blood. CDR3 sequence: CASSSELNTEAFF. The CDR3 DNA follows: TGTGCCAGCAGCTCCGAGCTGAACACTGAAGCTTTCTTT.